This T cell receptor beta chain derives from a study of blood T cells in healthy people across ages. Study conclusions and caveats: Estimated diversity, derived from one million T cells, was regarded as an underestimate.

On this clonotype itself: Its target is unknown.

V lost 5 bases to trimming and J lost 14 bases; unmatched junction nucleotides: 21. The CDR3 is 17 residues long. Per the germline V gene, CDR1 is MNHEY and CDR2 is SMNVEV (reference sequence). The individuals who served as donors were healthy Caucasians living in Russia, aged about 6 to 90. Together with a sample-barcoded 5' primer, a J-beta primer mix was included in a second PCR lasting roughly 6 to 12 cycles. There were at least 2.5 million CDR3-containing paired-end reads obtained from each sample. TCRdb redid the calling of the 5' RACE reads with MiXCR, one entry per CDR3 protein. The sample carries 700,000 to 900,000 distinct CDR3 sequences, 53% recorded once.

The chain recombines TRBV27 with TRBJ2-3, with 11 bases matching TRBD2. Specimen: blood. This clonotype originated in a man of 80 years or more in good health. The DNA of the CDR3 is TGTGCCAGCAGTCCCCCGTTGCTAGCGGGAGGTGGAAGATACGCGTATTTT. It translates to CASSPPLLAGGGRYAYF.